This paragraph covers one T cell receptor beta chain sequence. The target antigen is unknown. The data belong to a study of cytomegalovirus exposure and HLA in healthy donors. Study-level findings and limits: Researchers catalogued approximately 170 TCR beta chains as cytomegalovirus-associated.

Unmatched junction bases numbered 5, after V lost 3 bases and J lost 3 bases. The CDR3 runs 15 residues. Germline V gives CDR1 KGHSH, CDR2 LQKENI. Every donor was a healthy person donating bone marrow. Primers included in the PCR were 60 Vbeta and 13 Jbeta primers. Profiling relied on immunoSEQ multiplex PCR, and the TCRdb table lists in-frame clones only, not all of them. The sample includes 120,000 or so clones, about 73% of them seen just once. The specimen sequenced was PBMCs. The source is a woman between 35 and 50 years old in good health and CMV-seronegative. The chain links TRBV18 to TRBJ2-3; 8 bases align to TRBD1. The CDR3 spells CASSPRTGTTDTQYF. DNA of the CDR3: TGTGCCAGCTCACCTCGGACAGGGACGACAGATACGCAGTATTTT. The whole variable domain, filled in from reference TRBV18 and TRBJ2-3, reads NAGVMQNPRHLVRRRGQEARLRCSPMKGHSHVYWYRQLPEEGLKFMVYLQKENIIDESGMPKERFSAEFPKEGPSILRIQQVVRGDSAAYFCASSPRTGTTDTQYFGPGTRLTVL.